This TCR beta chain was recorded in a study of cytomegalovirus exposure and HLA in healthy donors. For this clone: Antigen unknown.

CDR3 length: 13 residues. The V gene's germline CDR1 is MRHNA and CDR2 SNTAGT. The germline V and J ends were trimmed by 0 bases and 7 bases, with 6 bases remaining between them. PCR used 60 Vbeta primers and 13 Jbeta primers. Authors' methods: Unique TCR beta chains totaled 80 million to 100 million in a later count, with approximately 10 million of them shared. TCRdb's copy holds only in-frame clones and misses some; the assay was immunoSEQ multiplex PCR. That table gives V, J and clone size, and the DNA gave D and trimming. Of some 140,000 clones listed, around 79% are singletons. Study findings and constraints: Within an earlier analysis, most TCR beta V segments proved productive either about 87% or about 30% of the time. With later analysis, a missense DCLRE1C variant became linked to TCR beta V- and J-gene trimming.

The source material was PBMCs. The chain combines TRBV6-4 with TRBJ2-2; no reliable D call. The receptor was isolated from a man aged 25-40 years in good health and CMV-seropositive. The CDR3 bases are TGTGCCAGCAGTGACTCTCTGTACGGGGAGCTGTTTTTT. It encodes CASSDSLYGELFF.